The 9 T cell receptor beta chains below come from one sample, sequenced in a study of T-cell reconstitution after alpha-beta-depleted transplantation in children (dated by TCRdb to 2016 to 2018). The label giving this sample's treatment or condition can be read as: allogeneic hematopoietic cell transplantation with graft depleted of TCRalphabeta T cells and CD19 B cells. Preparation of the library involved PCR. The instrument was an Illumina HiSeq 2500. TCR libraries were prepared with molecular barcoding, using unique molecular identifiers to normalize TCRbeta repertoire quantification. TCRdb cleaned the public reads at Q25 with fastp, built clones with MiXCR and kept in-frame beta chains. Rows matching on CDR3 protein sequence are summarized as one entry with the most common DNA and genes. The sample profile shows approximately 130,000 distinct CDR3 sequences; 8% to 10% of them were found once. Around 24% of the sample is taken by the ten largest.

The specimen was PBMCs, mostly from graft donor cells, collected 180 days after TCRalphabeta/CD19-depleted stem cell transplant. The origin of the receptors is a girl less than two years old who had a stem cell transplant for combined immunodeficiency, so the T cells may come from the graft donor.

This clonotype has just a few counts. The genes are TRBV27 and TRBJ2-5; 9 bases are shared with TRBD1. The CDR3 totals 12 residues. With V trimmed by 8 bases and J by 6 bases, 4 bases remained unmatched. Germline loops: CDR1 MNHEY, CDR2 SMNVEV (reference sequence). This CDR3 reads CASGTGMKTQYF. DNA of the CDR3: TGTGCCAGCGGGACAGGGATGAAGACCCAGTACTTC.

The sample holds a few counts of this clonotype. This chain joins TRBV10-3 and TRBJ2-7; 8 nucleotides match TRBD1. Losses at the gene ends were 10 bases for V and 3 bases for J; bases not matched to a gene: 5. The CDR3 contains 12 residues. Germline values: CDR1 ENHRY, CDR2 SYGVKD. The CDR3 is CATIGTGYEQYF. The CDR3 DNA follows: TGTGCCACCATCGGGACAGGCTACGAGCAGTACTTC.

The chain employs TRBV18 and TRBJ2-7, with D maybe TRBD2 (6 bases). CDR3 length: 12 residues. Trimming removed 1 base from V and 12 bases from J, with 13 bases in between. The germline gives CDR1 KGHSH, CDR2 LQKENI. CDR3 in DNA: TGTGCCAGCTCACCACTTCGGAGGGTAAGGTACTTC. Its translation is CASSPLRRVRYF.

This clonotype was observed a few times. CDR3 region: CASPPSGAGGTDTQYF. The CDR3 region has the DNA TGTGCCAGCCCCCCTAGCGGGGCTGGAGGCACAGATACGCAGTATTTT. This chain joins TRBV6-2 or TRBV6-3 and TRBJ2-3, with 9 nucleotides matching TRBD2. CDR1 is MNHEY, CDR2 SVGEGT, per germline. Trimming cost V 8 bases and J 1 base; bases outside gene matches: 10. The length of the CDR3 is 16 residues.

The CDR3 DNA reads as TGTGCCAGCAGTTTAAAGGGACAGGATCGCTATGGCTACACCTTC. Translated, it gives CASSLKGQDRYGYTF. This chain links TRBV12-3 or TRBV12-4 with TRBJ1-2; 8 bases align to TRBD1. The CDR3 spans 15 residues. Germline trimming cut 2 bases from V and 4 bases from J; bases unmatched to any gene: 6.

J is TRBJ1-2 and V is TRBV20-1; tentative D call: TRBD1 (5 bases). From germline, CDR1 is DFQATT and CDR2 SNEGSKA (reference sequence). This CDR3 region has 12 residues. V was pared by 1 base and J by 5 bases, with 8 bases between. The CDR3 region is CSARVGTYGYTF. The CDR3 region has the DNA TGCAGTGCTAGAGTAGGGACGTATGGCTACACCTTC.

This clonotype was seen a handful of times. This chain joins TRBV29-1 and TRBJ2-3; 10 bases line up with TRBD1. The CDR3 contains 11 residues. The trim removed 4 bases at V and 10 bases at J, leaving 2 bases unmatched. Looked up from germline, CDR1 is SQVTM and CDR2 is ANQGSEA. The CDR3 DNA follows: TGCAGCGTTGCGGGACAGGGGCCGCAGTATTTT. Encoded protein: CSVAGQGPQYF.

This clonotype was detected many times. The chain joins TRBV7-2 to TRBJ2-3, with D possibly TRBD1 on 6 matching bases. The V gene's germline CDR1 is SGHTA and CDR2 FQGNSA. CDR3 size: 15 residues. V gave up 5 bases and J gave up 5 bases, with 17 bases separating them. The CDR3 DNA is TGTGCCAGCAGCCTAGGACAGATGATGGGAGATACGCAGTATTTT. It is translated as CASSLGQMMGDTQYF.

This clonotype was detected only once. The chain employs TRBV7-9 and TRBJ2-7, with D possibly being TRBD1 or TRBD2 (5 bases each). Trimming removed 10 bases at V and 0 bases at J, with 19 bases between. The CDR3 length is 15 residues. In germline, CDR1 is SEHNR, CDR2 FQNEAQ (reference sequence). The CDR3 nucleotides are TGTGCCACCCTAGCCGGGACCGCGGTCTCCTACGAGCAGTACTTC. It yields the protein CATLAGTAVSYEQYF.